This TCR beta chain was sequenced for a study of shared clonotypes between healthy human individuals. The split of CD4+ cells yielded CD45RA+ naive and CD45RA-negative memory subsets. Study outcomes and limitations: Naive subsets, compared against memory subsets, generally had larger estimated richness values.

From germline, CDR1 is MDHEN and CDR2 SYDVKM. V shed 3 bases, J shed 0 bases, and the junction held 5 bases outside the gene matches. The CDR3 sequence is 16 residues long. Several immunoSEQ plates received, in even portions, the genomic DNA of each subset. Only in-frame clones appear in the TCRdb table, and some are missing; sequencing was by immunoSEQ multiplex PCR. Of 2 million to 3 million clones listed, roughly 93% were seen once; the top ten hold about 0.34%. This clone was observed once. Its antigen is unknown. The sequencing sample was made of naive CD4+ T cells from PBMCs. Subset defined: CD45RA+ positively selected. J is TRBJ1-5 and V is TRBV28; 7 positions agree with TRBD1. This clonotype was sampled from a man between 18 and 29 years old in good health. Some clones in this sample may be carry-over from other donors' samples. The CDR3 DNA is TGTGCCAGCAGTTTGTCAGGGGGGAATAGCAATCAGCCCCAGCATTTT. It yields the protein CASSLSGGNSNQPQHF. The full variable domain, its missing parts supplied by reference TRBV28 and TRBJ1-5, is DVKVTQSSRYLVKRTGEKVFLECVQDMDHENMFWYRQDPGLGLRLIYFSYDVKMKEKGDIPEGYSVSREKKERFSLILESASTNQTSMYLCASSLSGGNSNQPQHFGDGTRLSIL.